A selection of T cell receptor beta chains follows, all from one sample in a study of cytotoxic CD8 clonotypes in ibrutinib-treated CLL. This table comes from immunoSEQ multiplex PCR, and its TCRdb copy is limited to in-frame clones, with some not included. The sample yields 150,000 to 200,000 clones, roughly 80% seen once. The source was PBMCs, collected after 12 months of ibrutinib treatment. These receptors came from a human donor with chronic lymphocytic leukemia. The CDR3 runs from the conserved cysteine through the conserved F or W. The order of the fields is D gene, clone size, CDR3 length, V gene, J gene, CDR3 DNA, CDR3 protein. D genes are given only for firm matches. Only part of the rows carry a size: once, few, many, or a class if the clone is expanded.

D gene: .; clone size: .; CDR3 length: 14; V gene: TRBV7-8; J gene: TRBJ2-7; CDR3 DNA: TGTGCCAGCAGCGCCCGAGGGGGGGCCTACGAGCAGTACTTC; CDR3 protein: CASSARGGAYEQYF
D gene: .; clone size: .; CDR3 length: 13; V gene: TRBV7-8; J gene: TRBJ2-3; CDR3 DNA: TGTGCCAGCGGAGGGGGGAGCCCAGATACGCAGTATTTT; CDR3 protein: CASGGGSPDTQYF
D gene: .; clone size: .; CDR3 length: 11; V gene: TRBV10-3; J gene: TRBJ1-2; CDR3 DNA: TGTGCCATCAGTGAAACCCTTGGCTACACCTTC; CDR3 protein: CAISETLGYTF
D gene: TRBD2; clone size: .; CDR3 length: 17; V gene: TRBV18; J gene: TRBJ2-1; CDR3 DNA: TGTGCCAGCTCACCAAAGGCCCCGACTAGCGGGAGGTTTGAGCAGTTCTTC; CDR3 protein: CASSPKAPTSGRFEQFF
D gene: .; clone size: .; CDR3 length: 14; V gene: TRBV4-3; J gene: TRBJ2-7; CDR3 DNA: TGCGCCAGCAGCCAAGTCTTGGGGTCCTACGAGCAGTACTTC; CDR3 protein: CASSQVLGSYEQYF
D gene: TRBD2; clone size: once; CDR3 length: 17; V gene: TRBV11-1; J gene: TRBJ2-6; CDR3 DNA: TGTGCCAGCAGCCGTCAGGGACGGGGGGCTGGGGCCAACGTCCTGACTTTC; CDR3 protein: CASSRQGRGAGANVLTF
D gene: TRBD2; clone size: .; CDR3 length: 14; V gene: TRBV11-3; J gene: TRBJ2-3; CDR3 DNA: TGTGCCAGCAGCGCCCGGACTAGCGCAGATACGCAGTATTTT; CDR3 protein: CASSARTSADTQYF
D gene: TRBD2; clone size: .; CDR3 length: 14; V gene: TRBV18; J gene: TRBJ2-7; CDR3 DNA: TGTGCCAGCTCACCCCCGGAGAGCGGGAGGGCTAAGTACTTC; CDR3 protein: CASSPPESGRAKYF
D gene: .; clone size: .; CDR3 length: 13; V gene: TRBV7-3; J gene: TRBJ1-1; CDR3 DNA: TGTGCCAGCAGCGCGCCAGGGAGGACTGAAGCTTTCTTT; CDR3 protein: CASSAPGRTEAFF
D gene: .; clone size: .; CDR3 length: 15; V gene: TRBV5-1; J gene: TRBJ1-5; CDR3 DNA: TGCGCCAGCAGCGTCGATGGGGTTAACAATCAGCCCCAGCATTTT; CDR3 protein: CASSVDGVNNQPQHF
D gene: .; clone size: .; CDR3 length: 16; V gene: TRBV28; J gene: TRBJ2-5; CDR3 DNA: TGTGCCAGCAGTTTGATTGAGGTTGCAGGGCAAGAGACCCAGTACTTC; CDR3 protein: CASSLIEVAGQETQYF
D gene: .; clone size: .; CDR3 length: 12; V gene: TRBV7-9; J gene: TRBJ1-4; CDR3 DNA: TGTGCCAGCATCGGCGGGGGAGAAAAACTGTTTTTT; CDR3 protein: CASIGGGEKLFF
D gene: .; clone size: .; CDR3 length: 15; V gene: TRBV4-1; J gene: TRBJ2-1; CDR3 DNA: TGCGCCAGCAGCCAGGGCAGTGTGATCAGCAATGAGCAGTTCTTC; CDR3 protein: CASSQGSVISNEQFF
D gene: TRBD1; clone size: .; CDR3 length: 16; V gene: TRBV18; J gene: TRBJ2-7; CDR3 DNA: TGTGCCAGCTCACCACGGACAGGCCCCAGCCCCTACGAGCAGTACTTC; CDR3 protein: CASSPRTGPSPYEQYF
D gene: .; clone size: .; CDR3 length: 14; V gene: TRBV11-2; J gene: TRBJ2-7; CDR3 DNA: TGTGCCAGCAGCTTCGGGACGGCTTCCTACGAGCAGTACTTC; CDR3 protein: CASSFGTASYEQYF
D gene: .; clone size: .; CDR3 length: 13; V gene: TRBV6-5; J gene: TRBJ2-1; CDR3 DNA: TGTGCCAGCAGTTTCAGCTCCTACAATGAGCAGTTCTTC; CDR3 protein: CASSFSSYNEQFF
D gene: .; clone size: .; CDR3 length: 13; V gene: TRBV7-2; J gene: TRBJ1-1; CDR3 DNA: TGTGCCAGCAGCAACGAGAGGGTGGCTGAAGCTTTCTTT; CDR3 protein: CASSNERVAEAFF
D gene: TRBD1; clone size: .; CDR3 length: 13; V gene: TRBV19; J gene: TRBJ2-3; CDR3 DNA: TGTGCCAGTAGTTTCGGGACAGGGTTGGGGCAGTATTTT; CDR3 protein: CASSFGTGLGQYF
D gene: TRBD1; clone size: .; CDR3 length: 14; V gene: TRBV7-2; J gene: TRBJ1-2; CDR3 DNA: TGTGCCAGCAGTGGCTCCGACAGGGGCTATGGCTACACCTTC; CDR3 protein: CASSGSDRGYGYTF
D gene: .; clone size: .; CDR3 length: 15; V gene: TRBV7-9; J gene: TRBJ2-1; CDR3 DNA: TGTGCCAGCAGCCAAGGGACCCCTCGAGACAATGAGCAGTTCTTC; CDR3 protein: CASSQGTPRDNEQFF
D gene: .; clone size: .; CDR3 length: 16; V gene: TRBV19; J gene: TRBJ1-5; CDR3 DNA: TGTGCCAGTAGTATAGTTTCGGGGGCCTCTAATCAGCCCCAGCATTTT; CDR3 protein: CASSIVSGASNQPQHF
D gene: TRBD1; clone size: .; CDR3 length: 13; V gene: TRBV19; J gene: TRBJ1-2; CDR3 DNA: TGTGCCAGTAGTATAAGGGGGACAGATGGCTACACCTTC; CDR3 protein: CASSIRGTDGYTF
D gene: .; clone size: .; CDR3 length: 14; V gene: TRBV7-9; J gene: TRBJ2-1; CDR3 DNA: TGTGCCAGCAGTATCGACACATCCTACAATGAGCAGTTCTTC; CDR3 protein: CASSIDTSYNEQFF
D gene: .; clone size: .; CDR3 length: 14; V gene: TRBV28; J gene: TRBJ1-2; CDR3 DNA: TGTGCCAGCAGTAACTCCCATGCGGGCTATGGCTACACCTTC; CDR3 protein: CASSNSHAGYGYTF
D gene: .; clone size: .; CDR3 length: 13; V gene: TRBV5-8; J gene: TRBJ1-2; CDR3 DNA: TGTGCCAGCAGCTTCGGGGTACCCTATGGCTACACCTTC; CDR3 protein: CASSFGVPYGYTF
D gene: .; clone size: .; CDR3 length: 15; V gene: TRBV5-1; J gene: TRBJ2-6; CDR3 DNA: TGCGCCAGCAGCTTGGGGTCCTCTGGGGCCAACGTCCTGACTTTC; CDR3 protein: CASSLGSSGANVLTF
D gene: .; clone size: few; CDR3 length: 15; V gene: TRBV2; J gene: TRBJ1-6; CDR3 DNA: TGTGCCAGCAGTGCTAGGACAGCCAATAATTCACCCCTCCACTTT; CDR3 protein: CASSARTANNSPLHF
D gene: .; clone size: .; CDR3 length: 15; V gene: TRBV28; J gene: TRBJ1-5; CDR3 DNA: TGTGCCAGCAGTTTGTGGGGGAACGAGAATCAGCCCCAGCATTTT; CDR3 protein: CASSLWGNENQPQHF
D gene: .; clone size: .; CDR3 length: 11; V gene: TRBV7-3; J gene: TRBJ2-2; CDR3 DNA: TGTGCCAGCGGCCAGATCGGGGAGCTGTTTTTT; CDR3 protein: CASGQIGELFF
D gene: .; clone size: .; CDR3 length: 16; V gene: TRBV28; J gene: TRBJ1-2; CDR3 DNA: TGTGCCAGCTTCGGGTCAGGTTCGAGGGGCGTTCTTGGCTACACCTTC; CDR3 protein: CASFGSGSRGVLGYTF
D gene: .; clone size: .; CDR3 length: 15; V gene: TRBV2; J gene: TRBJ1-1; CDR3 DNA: TGTGCCAGCTCCTTAATGCAGGGTGGGGGCACTGAAGCTTTCTTT; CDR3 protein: CASSLMQGGGTEAFF
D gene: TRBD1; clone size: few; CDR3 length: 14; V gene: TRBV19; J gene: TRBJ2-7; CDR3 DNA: TGTGCCAGCCGCTTGACAGGGCAAGACTACGAGCAGTACTTC; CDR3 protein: CASRLTGQDYEQYF
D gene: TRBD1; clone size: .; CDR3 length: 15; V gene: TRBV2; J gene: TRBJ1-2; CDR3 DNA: TGTGCCAGCAGTGATCGACAGGGGACTAACTATGGCTACACCTTC; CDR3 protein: CASSDRQGTNYGYTF
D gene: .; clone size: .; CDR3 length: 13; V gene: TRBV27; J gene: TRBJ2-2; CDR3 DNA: TGTGCCAGCAGTTCGGACTTGACCGGGGAGCTGTTTTTT; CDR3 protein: CASSSDLTGELFF
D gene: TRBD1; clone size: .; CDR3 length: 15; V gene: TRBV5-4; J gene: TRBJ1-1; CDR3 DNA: TGTGCCAGCAGCTCCCCGGGACAGGGGGGCACTGAAGCTTTCTTT; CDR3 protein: CASSSPGQGGTEAFF
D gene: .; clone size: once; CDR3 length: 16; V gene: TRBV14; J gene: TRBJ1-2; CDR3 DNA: TGTGCCAGCAGCGAATCGGGACGCCCCATTAACTATGGCTACACCTTC; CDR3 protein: CASSESGRPINYGYTF
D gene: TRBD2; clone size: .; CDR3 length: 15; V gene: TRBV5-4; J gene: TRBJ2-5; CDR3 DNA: TGTGCCAGCAGCTCGGGACTAGCGGGACAAGAGACCCAGTACTTC; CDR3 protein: CASSSGLAGQETQYF
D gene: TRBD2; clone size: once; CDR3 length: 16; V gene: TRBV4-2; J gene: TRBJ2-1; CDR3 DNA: TGTGCCAGCAGCCAAGTGGTAGATAGCGGGGGCAATGAGCAGTTCTTC; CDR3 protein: CASSQVVDSGGNEQFF
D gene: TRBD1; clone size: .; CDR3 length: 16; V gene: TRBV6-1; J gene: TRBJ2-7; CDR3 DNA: TGTGCCAGCAGTGAGGACTCCCGACAGGGGATCTACGAGCAGTACTTC; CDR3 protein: CASSEDSRQGIYEQYF
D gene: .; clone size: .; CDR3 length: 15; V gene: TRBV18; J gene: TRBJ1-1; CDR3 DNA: TGTGCCAGCTCACCATTCCGGGACACGAACACTGAAGCTTTCTTT; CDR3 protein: CASSPFRDTNTEAFF
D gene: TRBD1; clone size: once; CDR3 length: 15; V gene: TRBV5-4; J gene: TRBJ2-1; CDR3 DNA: TGTGCCAGCCGGGCTAGGCAGGGGGCCTACAATGAGCAGTTCTTC; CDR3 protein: CASRARQGAYNEQFF
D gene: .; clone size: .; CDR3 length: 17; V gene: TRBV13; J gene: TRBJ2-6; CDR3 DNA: TGTGCCAGCAGCTTTGGCGGGGCTGCGCAAGGGGCCAACGTCCTGACTTTC; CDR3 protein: CASSFGGAAQGANVLTF